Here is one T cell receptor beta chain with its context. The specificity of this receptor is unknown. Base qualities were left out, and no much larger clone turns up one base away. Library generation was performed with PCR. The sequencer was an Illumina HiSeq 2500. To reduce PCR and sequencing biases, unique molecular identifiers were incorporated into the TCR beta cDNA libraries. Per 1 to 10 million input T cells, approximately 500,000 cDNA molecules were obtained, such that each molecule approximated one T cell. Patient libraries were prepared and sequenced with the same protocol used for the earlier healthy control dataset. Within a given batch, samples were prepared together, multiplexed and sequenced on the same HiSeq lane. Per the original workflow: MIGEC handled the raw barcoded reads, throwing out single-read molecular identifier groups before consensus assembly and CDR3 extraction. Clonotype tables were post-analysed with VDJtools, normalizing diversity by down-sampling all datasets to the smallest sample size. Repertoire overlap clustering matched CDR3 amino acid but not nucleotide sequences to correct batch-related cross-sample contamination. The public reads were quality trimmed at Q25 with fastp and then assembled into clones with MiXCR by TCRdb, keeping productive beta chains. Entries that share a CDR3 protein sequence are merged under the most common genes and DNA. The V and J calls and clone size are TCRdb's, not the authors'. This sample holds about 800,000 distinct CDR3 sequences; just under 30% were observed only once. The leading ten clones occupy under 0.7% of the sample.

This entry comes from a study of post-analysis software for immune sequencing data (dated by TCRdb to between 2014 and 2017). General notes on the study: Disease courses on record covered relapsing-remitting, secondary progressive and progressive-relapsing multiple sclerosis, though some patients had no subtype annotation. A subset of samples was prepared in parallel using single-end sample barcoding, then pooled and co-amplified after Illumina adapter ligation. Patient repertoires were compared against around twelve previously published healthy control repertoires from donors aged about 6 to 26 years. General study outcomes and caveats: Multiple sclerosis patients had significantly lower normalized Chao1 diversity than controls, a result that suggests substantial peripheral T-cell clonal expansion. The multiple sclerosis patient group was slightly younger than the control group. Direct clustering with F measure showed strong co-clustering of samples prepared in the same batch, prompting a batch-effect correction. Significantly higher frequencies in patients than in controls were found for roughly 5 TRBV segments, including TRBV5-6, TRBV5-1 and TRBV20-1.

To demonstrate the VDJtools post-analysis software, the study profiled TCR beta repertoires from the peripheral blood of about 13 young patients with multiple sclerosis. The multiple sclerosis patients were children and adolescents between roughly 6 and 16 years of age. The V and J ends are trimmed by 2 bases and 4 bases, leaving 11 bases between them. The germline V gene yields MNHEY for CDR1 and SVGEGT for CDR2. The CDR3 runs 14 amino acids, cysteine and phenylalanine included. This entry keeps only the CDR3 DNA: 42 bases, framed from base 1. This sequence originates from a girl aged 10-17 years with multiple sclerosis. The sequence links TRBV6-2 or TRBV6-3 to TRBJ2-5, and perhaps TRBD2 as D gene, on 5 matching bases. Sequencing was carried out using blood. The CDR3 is CASSYSVRVETQYF. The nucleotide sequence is TGTGCCAGCAGTTACAGCGTGCGGGTAGAGACCCAGTACTTC.